This T cell receptor beta chain was sequenced for a study of shared clonotypes between healthy human individuals. CD45RO negativity and positive selection for CCR7 defined naive CD8 cells, a population that excluded terminally differentiated effector memory CD45RA+ cells. Caucasian adults living in Nashville, Tennessee, provided all samples. Some clones are missing from TCRdb's copy, which holds only in-frame ones; the method was immunoSEQ multiplex PCR. There are roughly 2,000,000 clones in the sample; 93% occur only once, and around 1.7% lies in the top ten. This TCR was recovered from a young man in good health. Some clones in this sample may be carry-over from other donors' samples. The material sequenced was naive CD8+ T cells from PBMCs.

Here the CDR3 reads CASSGLAGRYEQYF. For the CDR3, the DNA is TGTGCCAGCAGTGGACTAGCGGGGCGCTACGAGCAGTACTTC. The chain employs TRBV2 and TRBJ2-7; 11 bases line up with TRBD2. The CDR3 runs 14 residues. CDR1 is SNHLY, CDR2 FYNNEI, per germline. J gave up 3 bases and V 4 bases, and 2 bases lay outside the gene matches.